These T cell receptor beta chains were read from a single sample in a study of blood T cell repertoires in COVID-19. The data were produced by immunoSEQ multiplex PCR, yet TCRdb's version contains in-frame clones alone and is incomplete. The data hold about 400,000 clones, with approximately 91% observed a single time. Sequenced input: PBMCs or T cells enriched from blood (not recorded which). These receptors originate from a woman between 35 and 50 years old with acute COVID-19. Both conserved end residues are part of each CDR3. The D gene is left open where the match is weak. Expanded clones get a size class; other rows say once, few or many, or leave the size out.

>NA|TRBV6-5|NA|TRBJ1-5
TGTGCCAGCAGTCCGGACAGAAATCAGCCCCAGCATTTT
CASSPDRNQPQHF
>NA|TRBV12-5|NA|TRBJ1-5
TGTGCTAGTGCCGTGGGGGGGGGTCAGCCCCAGCATTTT
CASAVGGGQPQHF
>NA|TRBV4-1|NA|TRBJ2-3
TGCGCCAGCAGCCAATACCAGGGGGGTCGGGCAGATACGCAGTATTTT
CASSQYQGGRADTQYF
>NA|TRBV5-4|NA|TRBJ2-4
TGTGCCAGCAGCTTATACAGGCGCGGGGTAGCCAAAAACATTCAGTACTTC
CASSLYRRGVAKNIQYF
>NA|TRBV29-1|NA|TRBJ1-1
TGCAGCGGTGGGGGGGGCCCTGAAGCTTTCTTT
CSGGGGPEAFF
>NA|TRBV12-3/TRBV12-4|NA|TRBJ2-3
TGTGCCAGCAGTTCACCCCCGGCAGATACGCAGTATTTT
CASSSPPADTQYF
>NA|TRBV6-5|NA|TRBJ1-6
TGTGCCAGTACCCCAGGGTCCGGGAATTCACCCCTCCACTTT
CASTPGSGNSPLHF
>NA|TRBV27|NA|TRBJ1-6
TGTGCCAGCAGTTTAGGTCAGGGAGGTAATTCACCCCTCCACTTT
CASSLGQGGNSPLHF
>NA|TRBV4-2|NA|TRBJ2-7
TGTGCCAGCAGCCTTCGCAGGGATACATACGAGCAGTACTTC
CASSLRRDTYEQYF
>NA|TRBV6-5|NA|TRBJ2-7
TGTGCCAGCAGAAGAGACGAGCAGTACTTC
CASRRDEQYF
>NA|TRBV13|TRBD2|TRBJ2-5
TGTGCCAGCAGCTTTTGGCTAGCGGGGCGAGAGACCCAGTACTTC
CASSFWLAGRETQYF
>NA|TRBV19|NA|TRBJ1-1
TGTGCCAGTAGTATCGGAGGGACCGCGGACACTGAAGCTTTCTTT
CASSIGGTADTEAFF
>few|TRBV19|TRBD1|TRBJ1-5
TGTGCCAGTAGTACCTGGACAGGGGGAGGCAATCAGCCCCAGCATTTT
CASSTWTGGGNQPQHF
>NA|TRBV5-6|TRBD1|TRBJ2-7
TGTGCCAGCAGCCGTCCGGGACAGGGGGCCTCCTACGAGCAGTACTTC
CASSRPGQGASYEQYF
>NA|TRBV29-1|TRBD1|TRBJ2-3
TGCAGCGCCGCGGGGACAGGGTGGTCAGATACGCAGTATTTT
CSAAGTGWSDTQYF
>NA|TRBV5-4|NA|TRBJ1-2
TGTGCCAGCAGCTTGGACCAGGACTATGGCTACACCTTC
CASSLDQDYGYTF
>NA|TRBV6-6|NA|TRBJ1-2
TGTGCCAGCACCGCAAAGTACCGGGATGGTGGCTACACCTTC
CASTAKYRDGGYTF
>NA|TRBV19|NA|TRBJ2-5
TGTGCCAGTAGTATTAGGGGGGGTCAAGAGACCCAGTACTTC
CASSIRGGQETQYF
>NA|TRBV10-2|TRBD1|TRBJ1-6
TGCGCCAGCAGGGGGACAGGACTTTATAATTCACCCCTCCACTTT
CASRGTGLYNSPLHF
>NA|TRBV2|NA|TRBJ1-1
TGTGCCAGCAGTCCCCACAGGGATGAAGCTTTCTTT
CASSPHRDEAFF
>NA|TRBV15|NA|TRBJ1-6
TGTGCCACCAGCATGGGCGCAGGACTCTCTCGAGGCTCACCCCTCCACTTT
CATSMGAGLSRGSPLHF